This note documents a single T cell receptor (beta chain) sequence. Its antigen is as yet unknown. This CDR3 is 15 amino acids long. The germline V gene has CDR1 SGHRS and CDR2 YFSETQ. The trim removed 0 bases at V and 3 bases at J, leaving 4 bases unmatched. Method: immunoSEQ multiplex PCR; TCRdb's copy keeps in-frame clones and lacks some. The data hold fewer than 200,000 clones, with 60% to 75% observed a single time. This specimen belongs to a study of shared clonotypes between healthy human individuals. Background on the study: Serving as donors were two women and a few men, whose ages spanned 18 to 49. Study outcomes and limitations: It was observed that around 5% of naive CD4 clonotypes were shared across a handful of donors. Unshared clonotypes carried lower generation probabilities than those common to all four donors. The authors sampled blood alone, and tissue repertoires likely differ.

The clonotype originates from a man aged 30 to 45 in good health. The specimen was memory CD4+ T cells sorted from blood. Subset meaning: CD45RA-negative fraction. This chain joins TRBV5-1 and TRBJ1-1, with TRBD1 matching over 8 bases. The CDR3 nucleotides are TGCGCCAGCAGCTTGGGGACAGGGAGGGACACTGAAGCTTTCTTT. Protein product: CASSLGTGRDTEAFF.